Below are 18 T cell receptor beta chains sequenced from a single sample in a study of beta chain features in type 1 diabetes. TCRB transcripts that were expressed got sequenced, as all of the isolated RNA had been reverse transcribed. Profiling relied on immunoSEQ multiplex PCR, and the TCRdb table lists in-frame clones only, not all of them. The sample lists around 320,000 clones; around 15% were seen once. Sequenced input: central memory CD4+ T cells from blood. Receptors were obtained from a man aged 25 to 40 in good health.

This clone has only a few counts. Written as DNA, the CDR3 is TGTGCCAGCAGCGCCGGGACAGGACATACCGGGGAGCTGTTTTTT. This sequence encodes CASSAGTGHTGELFF. This chain connects TRBV9 to TRBJ2-2; 8 bases are shared with TRBD1. V lost 3 bases to trimming and J lost 5 bases; unmatched junction nucleotides: 6. Germline CDR1 reads SGDLS; CDR2 reads YYNGEE. The CDR3 is made up of 15 amino acids.

This clone was counted a few times. The genes are TRBV27 and TRBJ1-1; unclear D gene. CDR1 is MNHEY, CDR2 SMNVEV, per germline (reference sequence). Trimming stripped 5 bases from V and 3 bases from J, with 10 bases between. The CDR3 is 13 amino acids. For the CDR3, the DNA is TGTGCCAGCAGTGCCTTAGATTACACTGAAGCTTTCTTT. Translated, it gives CASSALDYTEAFF.

The table lists this clone with a few counts. The CDR3 sequence is CASSLGKTHRRDTEAFF. In DNA, the CDR3 is TGTGCCAGCAGCTTGGGGAAGACCCACCGGCGGGACACTGAAGCTTTCTTT. The rearrangement links TRBV5-4 to TRBJ1-1; D remains ambiguous. CDR1 and CDR2 (germline): SGHNT, YYREEE (reference sequence). Trimming removed 0 bases at V and 3 bases at J, with 18 bases between. The CDR3 totals 17 residues. Based on the CDR3 plus reference TRBV5-4 and TRBJ1-1, the full variable domain is ETGVTQSPTHLIKTRGQQVTLRCSSQSGHNTVSWYQQALGQGPQFIFQYYREEENGRGNFPPRFSGLQFPNYSSELNVNALELDDSALYLCASSLGKTHRRDTEAFFGQGTRLTVV.

This clone was counted a few times. The chain recombines TRBV4-1 with TRBJ2-2; possibly TRBD2 for D (5 bases). CDR1 is MGHRA, CDR2 YSYEKL, per germline. V was cut by 0 bases and J by 8 bases, with 13 bases left in between. This CDR3 contains 15 residues. Here the CDR3 reads CASSQDERTRGELFF. CDR3 coding DNA: TGCGCCAGCAGCCAAGACGAGCGGACCCGGGGGGAGCTGTTTTTT.

The chain combines TRBV6-1 with TRBJ2-1; TRBD2 is a possible D gene (6 bases). Trimming pared 11 bases from V and 10 bases from J, leaving 15 bases between. The CDR3 sequence is 11 residues long. Germline CDR1 and CDR2: MNHNS and SASEGT. CDR3 amino acids: CAASRDGEQFF. In DNA, the CDR3 is TGTGCCGCTTCGCGGGACGGAGAGCAGTTCTTC.

In its sample, this clone was seen many times. This sequence joins TRBV7-8 and TRBJ1-2; D is perhaps TRBD1 (5 bases). The V end lost 5 bases, the J end lost 6 bases, and 16 bases lay between the germline ends. The CDR3 runs to 14 residues. The V gene's germline CDR1 is SGHVS and CDR2 FQNEAQ. CDR3 sequence reads: CASSQTEAFNGYTF. CDR3 sequence (DNA): TGTGCCAGCAGCCAGACAGAAGCATTCAATGGCTACACCTTC.

The chain is built from TRBV19 and TRBJ1-1, with D unresolved. Trimming pared 7 bases from V and 0 bases from J, leaving 9 bases between. Germline CDR1 and CDR2: LNHDA and SQIVND (reference sequence). The CDR3 has 13 amino acids. Here the CDR3 reads CASMGSMNTEAFF. The DNA of the CDR3 is TGTGCCAGTATGGGGAGTATGAACACTGAAGCTTTCTTT.

The chain uses TRBV6-1 and TRBJ1-6; 7 bases fit TRBD1. The germline V gene has CDR1 MNHNS and CDR2 SASEGT. V shed 4 bases and J 8 bases; nucleotides not matched to a gene: 8. The CDR3 covers 15 residues. The CDR3 is CASSVDRVEDSPLHF. For the CDR3, the DNA is TGTGCCAGCAGTGTCGACAGGGTCGAGGATTCACCCCTCCACTTT.

This clone was seen many times. This chain connects TRBV28 to TRBJ2-6, with TRBD2 as a possible D gene (6 bases). V dropped 10 bases and J dropped 4 bases, with 14 bases sitting between them. The CDR3 is made up of 14 amino acids. Germline CDR1 is MDHEN and CDR2 is SYDVKM. CDR3 region: CATTGGVGANVLTF. Here the CDR3 DNA reads TGTGCCACCACCGGAGGGGTCGGGGCCAACGTCCTGACTTTC. The full variable domain, its missing parts supplied by reference TRBV28 and TRBJ2-6, is DVKVTQSSRYLVKRTGEKVFLECVQDMDHENMFWYRQDPGLGLRLIYFSYDVKMKEKGDIPEGYSVSREKKERFSLILESASTNQTSMYLCATTGGVGANVLTFGAGSRLTVL.

This clone has more than one count but fewer than ten. The chain links TRBV5-4 to TRBJ1-2; D uncertain. Germline V gives CDR1 SGHNT, CDR2 YYREEE (reference sequence). The CDR3 spans 14 residues. Trimming removed 1 base from V and 4 bases from J, with 11 bases in between. The CDR3 protein is CASSLRGPSYGYTF. In nucleotides, the CDR3 is TGTGCCAGCAGCTTGCGTGGTCCCTCCTATGGCTACACCTTC.

This clone was detected a few times. The J gene is TRBJ2-7, the V gene TRBV29-1; TRBD1 aligns across 9 bases. The V segment lost 2 bases and the J segment 6 bases; nucleotides outside the gene matches: 14. The CDR3 runs 16 residues. Germline lookup yields CDR1 SQVTM and CDR2 ANQGSEA. The CDR3 DNA reads TGCAGCGTTGAATGGTCGGGCGGACAGGGGACCTGCGAGCAGTACGTC. Translating it yields CSVEWSGGQGTCEQYV.

The rearrangement uses TRBV5-1 and TRBJ1-4; 7 nucleotides match TRBD1. The CDR3 spans 21 residues. The germline CDR1 and CDR2 sequences are SGHRS and YFSETQ. The V segment lost 1 base and the J segment 0 bases; nucleotides outside the gene matches: 18. The CDR3 reads CASSLPSPTGEGLATNEKLFF. The CDR3, as DNA: TGCGCCAGCAGCTTGCCTAGCCCAACAGGGGAGGGTCTTGCAACTAATGAAAAACTGTTTTTT.

The genes are TRBV19 and TRBJ1-2; D remains unclear. Trimming pared 3 bases from V and 8 bases from J, leaving 13 bases between. Germline V gives CDR1 LNHDA, CDR2 SQIVND (reference sequence). The CDR3 runs to 13 residues. The CDR3 loop is CASSIGSTGGYTF. For the CDR3, the DNA is TGTGCCAGTAGTATCGGGTCGACCGGGGGCTACACCTTC.

This clone was counted ten times or more. The J gene is TRBJ2-3, the V gene TRBV19; maybe TRBD2 (5 bases). This CDR3 has 13 amino acids. V shed 6 bases and J shed 1 base, with 8 bases lying between them. Germline loops: CDR1 LNHDA, CDR2 SQIVND (reference sequence). As DNA, the CDR3 is TGTGCCAGTAGAACAGCGGGCACAGATACGCAGTATTTT. Translated, it gives CASRTAGTDTQYF.

The chain recombines TRBV4-3 with TRBJ1-4; D is unresolved. Trimming cost V 4 bases and J 0 bases, with 6 bases left between them. This CDR3 region has 14 residues. In germline, CDR1 is LGHNA, CDR2 YSLEER. The CDR3 DNA sequence: TGCGCCAGCAGCCCCAACCCAACTAATGAAAAACTGTTTTTT. It translates to CASSPNPTNEKLFF.

This clone was detected a few times. V gene TRBV19 combines with J gene TRBJ2-2; D may correspond to TRBD1 or TRBD2 (6 bases each). V lost 4 bases to trimming and J lost 6 bases, with 9 bases between them. Per the germline V gene, CDR1 is LNHDA and CDR2 is SQIVND (reference sequence). CDR3 length equals 13 residues. CDR3 DNA: TGTGCCAGTAGTAGCGGGACACCCGGGGAGCTGTTTTTT. The encoded protein is CASSSGTPGELFF.

This clone has only a few counts. The chain links TRBV4-3 to TRBJ2-1; 12 nucleotides agree with TRBD2. The CDR3 runs to 15 residues. The J segment lost 6 bases and the V segment lost 1 base, leaving 1 base of the junction unmatched. Per germline, CDR1 LGHNA and CDR2 YSLEER. CDR3 sequence (DNA): TGCGCCAGCAGCCAAGCTAGCGGGGGGGTCAATGAGCAGTTCTTC. This translates into CASSQASGGVNEQFF.

In its sample, this clone was seen many times. The J gene is TRBJ2-1, the V gene TRBV9, with 7 bases that match TRBD1. Germline loops: CDR1 SGDLS, CDR2 YYNGEE. The V segment lost 5 bases and the J segment 9 bases; nucleotides outside the gene matches: 8. The CDR3 consists of 13 residues. CDR3 DNA: TGTGCCAGCAGTACAAGACAGGGCACTGAGCAGTTCTTC. Encoded protein: CASSTRQGTEQFF.